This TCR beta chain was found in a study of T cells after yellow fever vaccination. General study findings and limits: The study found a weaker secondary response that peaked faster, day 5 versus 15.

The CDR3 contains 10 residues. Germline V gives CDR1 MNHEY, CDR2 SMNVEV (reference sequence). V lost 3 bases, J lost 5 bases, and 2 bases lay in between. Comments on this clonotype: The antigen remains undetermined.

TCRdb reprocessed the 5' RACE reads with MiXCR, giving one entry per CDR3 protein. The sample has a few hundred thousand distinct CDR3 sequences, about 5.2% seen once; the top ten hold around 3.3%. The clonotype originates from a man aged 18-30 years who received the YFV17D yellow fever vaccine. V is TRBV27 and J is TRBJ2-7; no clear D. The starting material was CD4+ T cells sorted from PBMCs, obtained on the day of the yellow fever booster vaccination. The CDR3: CASSFDEQYV. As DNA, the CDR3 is TGTGCCAGCAGTTTTGACGAGCAGTACGTC.